The clone carrying this TCR beta chain was detected only once. The antigen remains unidentified. Survey-level resolution applied to immunoSEQ assay v3.0. Clones were read by immunoSEQ multiplex PCR, and TCRdb kept only the in-frame ones, dropping some. The data show roughly 30,000 clones, 80% to 90% seen once. The data belong to a study of long-term antiretroviral therapy in people with HIV. The study, taken as a whole, reports: Dominating the repertoire at all time points were the clones that expanded before ART. ART adherence, viral resistance and therapy changes were undocumented. Diversity measured after ART increased yet remained under transplant donor controls.

The sequencing used unsorted PBMCs, collected 3.2 years before starting antiretroviral therapy. The receptor's source is a man in his forties or fifties with HIV.

For the CDR3, the DNA is TGTGCCTGGAGCCCGGGACAGGGAACGTACGAGCAGTACTTC. This gives the protein CAWSPGQGTYEQYF. The chain is built from TRBV30 and TRBJ2-7; 9 bases align to TRBD1. CDR1 is GTSNPN and CDR2 is SVGIG in the germline V gene (reference sequence). V was clipped by 3 bases and J by 4 bases; unmatched bases: 7. CDR3 size: 14 residues.